The clone carrying this TCR beta chain was counted only a few times. The target antigen is unknown. Each sample had at least 6.5 million PBMCs isolated. These data are taken from a study of blood T cells in healthy people across ages. Turning to the study itself: The template switching approach captured approximately one barcoded beta molecule for every two T cells.

With 2 bases removed from V and 4 bases from J, the gap between germline ends came to 11 bases. From germline, CDR1 is KGHSH and CDR2 LQKENI. The CDR3 totals 14 residues. Findings of the study overall: Naive and antigen-experienced cells could not be conclusively compared, given unsorted PBMCs. As age increased, TCR beta diversity per million T cells fell in a roughly linear fashion.

Using a J-beta primer mix together with a sample-barcoded 5' primer, a second PCR was run for about 6 to 12 cycles. MiXCR was run by TCRdb on the 5' RACE reads, yielding one entry per CDR3 protein. The sample has just under 750,000 distinct CDR3 sequences; 22% are singletons. Sequencing was performed on blood. The rearrangement joins TRBV18 to TRBJ1-1; D is unresolved. This TCR was recovered from a man aged 70-80 years in good health. CDR3 protein: CASSPGQIVTEAFF. The CDR3 region has the DNA TGTGCCAGCTCACCAGGCCAGATAGTCACTGAAGCTTTCTTT.